Here is one TCR beta chain with its context. These data are taken from a study of blood T cell repertoires in COVID-19. Background on the study: Sample material is recorded as cDNA or gDNA derived from T cells, B-cell-depleted T cells, or PBMCs.

Individuals drawn from around 24 US areas were roughly 18 to 95 years old. Donors were grouped by their self-reported clinical history. The CDR3 runs 12 residues. Germline V gene data show CDR1 as MNHEY and CDR2 as SMNVEV (reference sequence). The ends lost 8 bases at V and 4 bases at J; junction bases unmatched: 1. Clones were sequenced by immunoSEQ multiplex PCR, and TCRdb holds only the in-frame ones, with some missing. In the table there are about 190,000 clones, 82% of which are singletons. Sequencing was performed on PBMCs or T cells enriched from blood (not recorded which). The receptor was derived from an older woman with acute COVID-19. The chain has TRBV27 and TRBJ2-7, with 11 bases aligning to TRBD1. The CDR3: CASGDRGYEQYF. In DNA, the CDR3 is TGTGCCAGCGGGGACAGGGGGTACGAGCAGTACTTC.